This TCR beta chain originates from a study of blood T cell repertoires in COVID-19. CDR3 length: 13 amino acids. Germline values: CDR1 SEHNR, CDR2 FQNEAQ (reference sequence). Trimming cost V 4 bases and J 1 base, with 8 bases left between them. Sequenced by immunoSEQ multiplex PCR; TCRdb stores in-frame clones only, minus some. The sample consists of 300,000 to 450,000 clones, 85% to 90% of them appearing once. The chain has TRBV7-9 and TRBJ2-7; D call uncertain. Sequenced sample: PBMCs or T cells enriched from blood (not recorded which). The TCR sequence derives from a man aged 18 to 29 who had recovered from COVID-19. CDR3 amino acids: CASSSDNSYEQYF. The CDR3 DNA follows: TGTGCCAGCAGCTCAGACAATTCCTACGAGCAGTACTTC.